This record covers a single TCR beta chain. Its cognate antigen is unknown. The data are from a study of vaccination and CD4 T cells after COVID-19. CD4+ T cells that had been cultured provided DNA sequenced with the Oncomine TCR Beta short-read assay. Using its own MiXCR run on the PCR reads, TCRdb lists one record per CDR3 protein. This table holds about 28,000 distinct CDR3 sequences, approximately 60% found once. The treatment here: roughly ten-day PBMC culture with coronavirus spike peptide pools or control peptides (ViraFEST assay). V lost 0 bases to trimming and J lost 1 base, with 13 bases between them. Germline V gives CDR1 KGHSH, CDR2 LQKENI. This CDR3 has 17 residues. Study-level results: Researchers report that a median about 89% of reactive clones in convalescent patients surfaced only post-vaccination.

The specimen comprised CD4+ T cells from blood, cultured in vitro, sampled after SARS-CoV-2 vaccination. The origin of this receptor is a human donor who received a COVID-19 vaccine. V and J are TRBV18 and TRBJ1-5, with D possibly being TRBD1 (6 bases). This CDR3 is CASSPPWAGVSNQPQHF. CDR3 sequence (DNA): TGTGCCAGCTCACCACCGTGGGCAGGGGTGAGCAATCAGCCCCAGCATTTT. Full variable domain (outside the CDR3, taken from reference TRBV18 and TRBJ1-5): NAGVMQNPRHLVRRRGQEARLRCSPMKGHSHVYWYRQLPEEGLKFMVYLQKENIIDESGMPKERFSAEFPKEGPSILRIQQVVRGDSAAYFCASSPPWAGVSNQPQHFGDGTRLSIL.